This T cell receptor (beta chain) is from a study of T cell repertoires in cytomegalovirus infection. Overall study results and limits: The study found HLA-C-restricted CMV-specific TCR beta clonotypes dominating the ex vivo response.

As to this clonotype: The antigen is unknown.

TCRdb processed the reads anew with MiXCR; each CDR3 protein has one entry. The data show roughly 730,000 distinct CDR3 sequences, around 30% seen once. The source was cultured PBMCs, collected from culture after CMV antigen stimulation. This receptor was identified in a human donor in good health (CMV status not recorded). Some clones in this sample may be carry-over from other donors' samples.

The CDR3 loop is CSGGRDPDTQYF. As DNA, the CDR3 is TGCAGCGGGGGGAGGGATCCAGATACGCAGTATTTT. The chain is built from TRBV29-1 and TRBJ2-3, with 7 bases that match TRBD2. V shed 7 bases and J 4 bases; nucleotides not matched to a gene: 5. The CDR3 extends over 12 amino acids. Germline CDR1 and CDR2: SQVTM and ANQGSEA.